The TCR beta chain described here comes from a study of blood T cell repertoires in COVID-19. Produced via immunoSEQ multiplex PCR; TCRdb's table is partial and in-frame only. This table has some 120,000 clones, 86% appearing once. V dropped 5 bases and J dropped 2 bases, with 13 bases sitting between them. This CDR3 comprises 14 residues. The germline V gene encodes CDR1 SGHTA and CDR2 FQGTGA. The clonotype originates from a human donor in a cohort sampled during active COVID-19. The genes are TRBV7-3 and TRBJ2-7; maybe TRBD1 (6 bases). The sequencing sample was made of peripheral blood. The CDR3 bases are TGTGCCAGCAGCCCAACTGGACAGACCTACGAGCAGTACTTC. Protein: CASSPTGQTYEQYF. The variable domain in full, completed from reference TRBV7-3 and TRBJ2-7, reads GAGVSQTPSNKVTEKGKYVELRCDPISGHTALYWYRQSLGQGPEFLIYFQGTGAADDSGLPNDRFFAVRPEGSVSTLKIQRTERGDSAVYLCASSPTGQTYEQYFGPGTRLTVT.